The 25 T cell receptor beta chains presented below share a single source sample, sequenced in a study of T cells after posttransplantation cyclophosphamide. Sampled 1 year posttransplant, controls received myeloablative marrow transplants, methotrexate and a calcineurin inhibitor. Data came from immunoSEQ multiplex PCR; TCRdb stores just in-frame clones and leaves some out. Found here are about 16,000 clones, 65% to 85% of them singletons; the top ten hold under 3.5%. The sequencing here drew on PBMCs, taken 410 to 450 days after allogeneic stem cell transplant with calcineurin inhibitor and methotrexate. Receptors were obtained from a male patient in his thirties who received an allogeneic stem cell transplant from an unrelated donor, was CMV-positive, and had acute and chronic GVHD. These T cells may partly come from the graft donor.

The CDR3 loop is CASSPQGANTEAFF. The CDR3 nucleotides read TGTGCCAGCAGCCCCCAGGGCGCGAACACTGAAGCTTTCTTT. The genes are TRBV7-9 and TRBJ1-1; a weak D match, TRBD1 (5 bases). V gave up 5 bases and J gave up 1 base, with 11 bases separating them. This CDR3 spans 14 amino acids. Germline V gene data show CDR1 as SEHNR and CDR2 as FQNEAQ (reference sequence).

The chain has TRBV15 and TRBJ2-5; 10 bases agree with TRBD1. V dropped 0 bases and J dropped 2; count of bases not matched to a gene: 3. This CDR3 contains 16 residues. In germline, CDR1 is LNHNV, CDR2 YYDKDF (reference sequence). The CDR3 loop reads CATSRERTGGQETQYF. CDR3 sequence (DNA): TGTGCCACCAGCAGAGAGAGGACAGGGGGTCAAGAGACCCAGTACTTC.

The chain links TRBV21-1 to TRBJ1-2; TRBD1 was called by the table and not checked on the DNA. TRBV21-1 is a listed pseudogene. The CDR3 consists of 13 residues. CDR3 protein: CATIGQGGYGYTF. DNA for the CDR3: TGTGCCACCATAGGACAGGGAGGTTATGGCTACACCTTC.

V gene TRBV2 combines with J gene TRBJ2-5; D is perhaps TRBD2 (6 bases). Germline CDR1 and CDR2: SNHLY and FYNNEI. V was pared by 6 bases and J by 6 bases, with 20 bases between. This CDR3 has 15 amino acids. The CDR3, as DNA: TGTGCCAGCAGGAAACGTGACGGGAGCGTGAAGACCCAGTACTTC. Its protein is CASRKRDGSVKTQYF.

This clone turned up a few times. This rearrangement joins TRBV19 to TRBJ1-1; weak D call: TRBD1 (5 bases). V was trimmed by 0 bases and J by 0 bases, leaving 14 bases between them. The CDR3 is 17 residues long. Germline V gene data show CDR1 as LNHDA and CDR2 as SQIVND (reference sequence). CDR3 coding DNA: TGTGCCAGTAGTATAGATCTTGAGGAGGGGATGAACACTGAAGCTTTCTTT. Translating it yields CASSIDLEEGMNTEAFF.

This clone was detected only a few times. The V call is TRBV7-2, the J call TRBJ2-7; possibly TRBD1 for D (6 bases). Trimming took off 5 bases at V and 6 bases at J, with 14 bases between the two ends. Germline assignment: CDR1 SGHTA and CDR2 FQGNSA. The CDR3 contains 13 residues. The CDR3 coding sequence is TGTGCCAGCAGCATCAAACAGGGCCGCGAGCAGTACTTC. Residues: CASSIKQGREQYF. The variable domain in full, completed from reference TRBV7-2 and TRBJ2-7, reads GAGVSQSPSNKVTEKGKDVELRCDPISGHTALYWYRQSLGQGLEFLIYFQGNSAPDKSGLPSDRFSAERTGGSVSTLTIQRTQQEDSAVYLCASSIKQGREQYFGPGTRLTVT.

The CDR3 DNA reads as TGTGCCAGCAGCCAGGACAGGGGGAACGAGCAGTACTTC. It encodes CASSQDRGNEQYF. The J gene is TRBJ2-7, the V gene TRBV7-3; TRBD1 aligns across 10 bases. The CDR3 length is 13 residues. J lost 5 bases, V lost 5 bases, and 3 bases had no gene match. From germline, CDR1 is SGHTA and CDR2 FQGTGA.

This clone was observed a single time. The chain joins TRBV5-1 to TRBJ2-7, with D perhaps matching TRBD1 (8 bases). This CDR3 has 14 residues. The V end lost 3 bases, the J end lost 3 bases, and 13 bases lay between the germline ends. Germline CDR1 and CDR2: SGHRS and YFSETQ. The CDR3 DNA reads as TGCGCCAGCAGCTACACAGGGGGGGACTACGAGCAGTACTTC. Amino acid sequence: CASSYTGGDYEQYF.

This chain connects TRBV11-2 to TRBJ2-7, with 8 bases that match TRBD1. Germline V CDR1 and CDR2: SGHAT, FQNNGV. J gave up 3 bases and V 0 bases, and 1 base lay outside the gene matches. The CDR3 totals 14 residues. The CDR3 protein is CASSLEGTGYEQYF. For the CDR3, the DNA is TGTGCCAGCAGCTTAGAGGGGACAGGCTACGAGCAGTACTTC.

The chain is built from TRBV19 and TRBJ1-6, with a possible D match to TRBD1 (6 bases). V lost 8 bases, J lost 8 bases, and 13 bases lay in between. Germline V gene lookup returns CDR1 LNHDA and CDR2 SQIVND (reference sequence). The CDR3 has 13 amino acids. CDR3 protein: CASQGTDDSPLHF. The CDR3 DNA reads TGTGCCAGTCAGGGGACGGATGATTCACCCCTCCACTTT.

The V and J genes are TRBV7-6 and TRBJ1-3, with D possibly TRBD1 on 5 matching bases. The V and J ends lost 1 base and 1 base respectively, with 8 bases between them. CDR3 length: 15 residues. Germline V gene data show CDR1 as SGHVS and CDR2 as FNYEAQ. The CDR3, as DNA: TGTGCCAGCAGCTTAGGGCCAGGGTCTGGAAACACCATATATTTT. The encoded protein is CASSLGPGSGNTIYF.

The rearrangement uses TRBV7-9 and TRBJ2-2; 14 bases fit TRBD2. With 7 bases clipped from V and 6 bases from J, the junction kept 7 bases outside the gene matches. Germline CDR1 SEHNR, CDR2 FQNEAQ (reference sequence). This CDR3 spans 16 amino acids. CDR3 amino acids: CASMTSGGAMAGELFF. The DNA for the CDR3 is TGTGCCAGCATGACTAGCGGGGGGGCGATGGCCGGGGAGCTGTTTTTT.

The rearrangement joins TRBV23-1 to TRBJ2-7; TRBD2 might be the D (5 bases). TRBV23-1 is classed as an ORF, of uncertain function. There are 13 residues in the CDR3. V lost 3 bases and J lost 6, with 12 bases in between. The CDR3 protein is CASSHPRGPEQYF. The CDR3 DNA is TGCGCCAGCAGTCATCCCCGGGGTCCCGAGCAGTACTTC.

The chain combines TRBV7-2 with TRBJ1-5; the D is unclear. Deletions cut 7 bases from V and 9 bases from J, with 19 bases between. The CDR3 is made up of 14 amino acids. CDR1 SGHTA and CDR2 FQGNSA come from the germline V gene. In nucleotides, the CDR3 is TGTGCCAGCAAGGCCATGGGTACTACGGGGCCCCAGCATTTT. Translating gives CASKAMGTTGPQHF.

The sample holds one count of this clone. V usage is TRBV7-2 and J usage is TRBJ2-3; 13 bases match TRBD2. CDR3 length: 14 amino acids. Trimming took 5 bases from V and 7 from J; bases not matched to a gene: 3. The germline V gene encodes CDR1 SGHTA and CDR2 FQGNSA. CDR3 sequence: CASSGLAGAYTQYF. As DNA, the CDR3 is TGTGCCAGCAGCGGACTAGCGGGGGCCTATACGCAGTATTTT.

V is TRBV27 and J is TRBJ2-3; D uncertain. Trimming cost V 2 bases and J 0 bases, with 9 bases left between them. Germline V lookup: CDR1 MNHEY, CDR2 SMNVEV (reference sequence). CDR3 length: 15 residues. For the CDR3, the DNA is TGTGCCAGCAGTTTAGAGGTTACTAGCACAGATACGCAGTATTTT. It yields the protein CASSLEVTSTDTQYF.

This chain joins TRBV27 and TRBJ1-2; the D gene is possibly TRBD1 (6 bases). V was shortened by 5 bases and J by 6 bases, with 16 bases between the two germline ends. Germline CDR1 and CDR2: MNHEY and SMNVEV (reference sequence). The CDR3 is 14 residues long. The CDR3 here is CASSAHQGFDGYTF. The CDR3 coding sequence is TGTGCCAGCAGTGCGCATCAGGGGTTCGATGGCTACACCTTC.

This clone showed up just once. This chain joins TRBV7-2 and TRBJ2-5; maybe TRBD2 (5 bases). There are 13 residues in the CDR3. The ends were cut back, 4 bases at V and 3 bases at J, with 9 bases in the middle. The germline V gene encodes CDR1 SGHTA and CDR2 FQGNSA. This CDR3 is CASSSSLKETQYF. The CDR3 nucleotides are TGTGCCAGCAGCTCTAGCCTGAAAGAGACCCAGTACTTC.

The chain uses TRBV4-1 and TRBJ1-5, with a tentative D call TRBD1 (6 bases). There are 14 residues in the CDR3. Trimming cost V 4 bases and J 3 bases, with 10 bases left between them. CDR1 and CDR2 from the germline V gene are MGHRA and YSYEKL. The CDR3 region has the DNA TGCGCCAGCAGCCTCGGACAGTACAATCAGCCCCAGCATTTT. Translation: CASSLGQYNQPQHF.

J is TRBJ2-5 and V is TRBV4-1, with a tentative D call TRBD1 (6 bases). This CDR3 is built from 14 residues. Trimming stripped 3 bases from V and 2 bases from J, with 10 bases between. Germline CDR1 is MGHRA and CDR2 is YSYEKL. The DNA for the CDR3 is TGCGCCAGCAGCCAGCCAGGGACACAAGAGACCCAGTACTTC. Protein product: CASSQPGTQETQYF.

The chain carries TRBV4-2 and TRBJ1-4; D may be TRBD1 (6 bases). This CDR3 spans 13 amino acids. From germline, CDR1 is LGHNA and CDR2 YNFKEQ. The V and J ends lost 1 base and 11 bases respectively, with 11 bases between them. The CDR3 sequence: CASSQVGTPKLFF. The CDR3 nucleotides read TGTGCCAGCAGCCAAGTCGGGACACCCAAACTGTTTTTT.

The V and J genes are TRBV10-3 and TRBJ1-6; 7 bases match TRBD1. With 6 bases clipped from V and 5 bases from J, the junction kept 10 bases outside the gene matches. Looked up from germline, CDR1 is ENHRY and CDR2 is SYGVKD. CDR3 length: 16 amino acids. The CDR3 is CAIRGDRKVNNSPLHF. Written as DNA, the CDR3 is TGTGCCATCAGGGGGGACAGAAAGGTTAATAATTCACCCCTCCACTTT.

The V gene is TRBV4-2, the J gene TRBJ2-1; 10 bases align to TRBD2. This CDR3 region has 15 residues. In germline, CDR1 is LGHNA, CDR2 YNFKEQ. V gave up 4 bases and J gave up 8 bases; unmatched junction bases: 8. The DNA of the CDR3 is TGTGCCAGCAGCCCTCCAGCGGGAGGGGGCGATGAGCAGTTCTTC. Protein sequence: CASSPPAGGGDEQFF.

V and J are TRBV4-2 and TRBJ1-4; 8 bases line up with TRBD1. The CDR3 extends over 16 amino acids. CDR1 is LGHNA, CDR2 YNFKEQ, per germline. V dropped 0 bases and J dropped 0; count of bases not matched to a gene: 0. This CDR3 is CASSQEGQATNEKLFF. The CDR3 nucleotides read TGTGCCAGCAGCCAAGAGGGACAGGCAACTAATGAAAAACTGTTTTTT.

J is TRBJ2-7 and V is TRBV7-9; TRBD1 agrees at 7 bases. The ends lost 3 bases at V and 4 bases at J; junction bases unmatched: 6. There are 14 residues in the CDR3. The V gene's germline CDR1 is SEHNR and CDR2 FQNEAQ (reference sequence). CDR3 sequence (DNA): TGTGCCAGCAGCTTTGGACAGGACAGATACGAGCAGTACTTC. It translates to CASSFGQDRYEQYF.